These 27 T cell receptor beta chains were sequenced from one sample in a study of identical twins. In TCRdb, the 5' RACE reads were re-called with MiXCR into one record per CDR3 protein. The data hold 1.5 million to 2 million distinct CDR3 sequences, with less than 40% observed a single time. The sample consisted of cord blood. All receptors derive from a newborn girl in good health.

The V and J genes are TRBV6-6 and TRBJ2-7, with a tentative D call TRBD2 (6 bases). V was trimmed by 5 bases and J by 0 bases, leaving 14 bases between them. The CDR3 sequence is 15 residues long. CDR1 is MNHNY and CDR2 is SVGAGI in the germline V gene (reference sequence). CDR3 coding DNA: TGTGCCAGCAGTGAGAGGACTACCATCTCCTACGAGCAGTACTTC. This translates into CASSERTTISYEQYF.

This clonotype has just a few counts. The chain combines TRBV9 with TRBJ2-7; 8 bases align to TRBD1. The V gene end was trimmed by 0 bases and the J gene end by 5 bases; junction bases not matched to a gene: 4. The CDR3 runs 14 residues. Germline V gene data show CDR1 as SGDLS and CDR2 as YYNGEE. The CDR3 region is CASSVGTGSHEQYF. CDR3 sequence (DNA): TGTGCCAGCAGCGTAGGGACAGGGTCCCACGAGCAGTACTTC.

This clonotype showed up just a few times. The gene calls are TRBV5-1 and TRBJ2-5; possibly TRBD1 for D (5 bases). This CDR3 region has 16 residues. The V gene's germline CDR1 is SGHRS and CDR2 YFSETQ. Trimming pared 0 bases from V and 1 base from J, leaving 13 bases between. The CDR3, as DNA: TGCGCCAGCAGCTTGGTGCTTACAGGTACCCAAGAGACCCAGTACTTC. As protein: CASSLVLTGTQETQYF.

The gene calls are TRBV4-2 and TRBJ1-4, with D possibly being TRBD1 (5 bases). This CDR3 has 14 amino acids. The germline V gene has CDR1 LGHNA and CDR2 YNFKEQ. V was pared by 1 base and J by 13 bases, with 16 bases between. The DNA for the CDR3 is TGTGCCAGCAGCCAAGCCGACCTGACAGAGTCACTGTTTTTT. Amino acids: CASSQADLTESLFF.

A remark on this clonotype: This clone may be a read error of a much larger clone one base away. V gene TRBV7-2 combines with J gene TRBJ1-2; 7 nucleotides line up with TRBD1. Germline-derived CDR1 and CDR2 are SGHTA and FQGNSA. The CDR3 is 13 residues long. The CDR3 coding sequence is TGTGCCAGCAGCTCGGGACAGTACTATTGCTACACCTTC. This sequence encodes CASSSGQYYCYTF.

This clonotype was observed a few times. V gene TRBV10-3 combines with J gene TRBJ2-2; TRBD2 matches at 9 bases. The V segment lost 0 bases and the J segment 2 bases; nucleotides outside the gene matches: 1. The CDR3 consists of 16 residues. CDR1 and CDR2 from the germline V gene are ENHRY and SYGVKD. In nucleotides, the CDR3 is TGTGCCATCAGTGAGTCTCTAGCGGGAAACACCGGGGAGCTGTTTTTT. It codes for CAISESLAGNTGELFF.

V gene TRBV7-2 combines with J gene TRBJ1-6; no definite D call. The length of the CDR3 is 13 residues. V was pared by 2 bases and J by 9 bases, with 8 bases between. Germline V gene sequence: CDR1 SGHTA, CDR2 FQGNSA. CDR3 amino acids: CASSLSGLSPLHF. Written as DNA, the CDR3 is TGTGCCAGCAGCTTATCTGGACTTTCACCCCTCCACTTT.

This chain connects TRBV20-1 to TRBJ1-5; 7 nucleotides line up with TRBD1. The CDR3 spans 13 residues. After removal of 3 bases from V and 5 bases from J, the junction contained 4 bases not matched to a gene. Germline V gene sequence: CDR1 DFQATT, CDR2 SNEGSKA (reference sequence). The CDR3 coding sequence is TGCAGTGCTAGCCGGGACAGCGATCAGCCCCAGCATTTT. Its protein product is CSASRDSDQPQHF.

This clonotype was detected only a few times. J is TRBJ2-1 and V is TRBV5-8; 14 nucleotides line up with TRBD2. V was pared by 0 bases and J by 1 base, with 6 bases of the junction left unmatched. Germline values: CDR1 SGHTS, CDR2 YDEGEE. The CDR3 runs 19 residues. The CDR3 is CASSLVGTSGGLSYNEQFF. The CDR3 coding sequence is TGTGCCAGCAGCTTGGTCGGGACTAGCGGGGGCCTATCCTACAATGAGCAGTTCTTC.

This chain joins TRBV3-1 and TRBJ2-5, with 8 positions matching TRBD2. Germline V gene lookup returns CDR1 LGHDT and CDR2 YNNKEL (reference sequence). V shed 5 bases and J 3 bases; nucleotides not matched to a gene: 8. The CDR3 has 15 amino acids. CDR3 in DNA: TGTGCCAGCAGCAGGCAGCGGGGGATCGAAGAGACCCAGTACTTC. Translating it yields CASSRQRGIEETQYF.

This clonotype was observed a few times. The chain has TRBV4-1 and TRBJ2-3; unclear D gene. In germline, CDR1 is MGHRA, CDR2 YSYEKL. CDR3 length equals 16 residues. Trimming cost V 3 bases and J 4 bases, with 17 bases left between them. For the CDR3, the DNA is TGCGCCAGCAGCCAGTCCCTATTGTCCCCGGCAGATACGCAGTATTTT. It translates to CASSQSLLSPADTQYF.

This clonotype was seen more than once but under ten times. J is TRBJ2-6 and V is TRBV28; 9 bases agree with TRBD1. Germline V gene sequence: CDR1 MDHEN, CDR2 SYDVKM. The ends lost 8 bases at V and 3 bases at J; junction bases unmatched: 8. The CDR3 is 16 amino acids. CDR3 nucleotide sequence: TGTGCCAGCGCCCGGGACAGGGTTTATGGGGCCAACGTCCTGACTTTC. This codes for CASARDRVYGANVLTF.

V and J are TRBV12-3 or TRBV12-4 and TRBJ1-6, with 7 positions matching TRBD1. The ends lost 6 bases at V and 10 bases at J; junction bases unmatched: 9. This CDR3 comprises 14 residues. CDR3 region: CASSVDRVASPLHF. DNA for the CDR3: TGTGCCAGCAGCGTCGACAGGGTAGCCTCACCCCTCCACTTT.

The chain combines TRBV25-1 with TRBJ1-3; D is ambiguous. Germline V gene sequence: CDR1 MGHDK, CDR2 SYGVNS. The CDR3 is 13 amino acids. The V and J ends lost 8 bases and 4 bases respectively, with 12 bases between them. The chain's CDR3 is CASQDVPGNTIYF. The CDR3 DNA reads TGTGCCAGCCAGGACGTCCCGGGAAACACCATATATTTT.

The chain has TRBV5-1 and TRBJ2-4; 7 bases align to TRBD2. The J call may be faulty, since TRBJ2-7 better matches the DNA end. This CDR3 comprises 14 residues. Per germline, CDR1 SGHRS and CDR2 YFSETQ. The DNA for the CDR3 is TGCGCCAGCAGCTTGACTAGCGCCTGCTACGAGCAGTACTTC. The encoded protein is CASSLTSACYEQYF.

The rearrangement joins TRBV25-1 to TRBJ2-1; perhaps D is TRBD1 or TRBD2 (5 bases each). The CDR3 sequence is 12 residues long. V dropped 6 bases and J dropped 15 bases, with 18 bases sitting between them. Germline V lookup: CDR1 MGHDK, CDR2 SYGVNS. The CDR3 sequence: CASSDPPGPAFF. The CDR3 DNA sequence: TGTGCCAGCAGCGACCCACCGGGACCCGCGTTCTTC.

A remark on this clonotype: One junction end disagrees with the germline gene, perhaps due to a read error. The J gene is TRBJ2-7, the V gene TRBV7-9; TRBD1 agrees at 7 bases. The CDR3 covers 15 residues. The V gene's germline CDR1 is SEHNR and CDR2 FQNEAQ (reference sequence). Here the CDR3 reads CTSSTTRQGPYEQYF. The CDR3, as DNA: TGTACCAGCAGCACTACACGACAGGGTCCCTACGAGCAGTACTTC.

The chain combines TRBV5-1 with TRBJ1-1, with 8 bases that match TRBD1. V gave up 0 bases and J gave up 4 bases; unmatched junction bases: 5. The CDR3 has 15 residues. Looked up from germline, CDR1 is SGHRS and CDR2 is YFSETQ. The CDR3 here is CASSLVGRGPTEAFF. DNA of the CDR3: TGCGCCAGCAGCTTGGTTGGCAGGGGGCCCACTGAAGCTTTCTTT. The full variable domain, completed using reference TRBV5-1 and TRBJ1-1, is KAGVTQTPRYLIKTRGQQVTLSCSPISGHRSVSWYQQTPGQGLQFLFEYFSETQRNKGNFPGRFSGRQFSNSRSEMNVSTLELGDSALYLCASSLVGRGPTEAFFGQGTRLTVV.

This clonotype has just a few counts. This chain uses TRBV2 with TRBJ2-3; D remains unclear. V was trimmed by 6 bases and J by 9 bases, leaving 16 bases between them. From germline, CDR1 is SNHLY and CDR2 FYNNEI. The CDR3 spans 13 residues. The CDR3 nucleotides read TGTGCCAGCAGGACTTCTATTGCGGACACGCAGTATTTT. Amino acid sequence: CASRTSIADTQYF.

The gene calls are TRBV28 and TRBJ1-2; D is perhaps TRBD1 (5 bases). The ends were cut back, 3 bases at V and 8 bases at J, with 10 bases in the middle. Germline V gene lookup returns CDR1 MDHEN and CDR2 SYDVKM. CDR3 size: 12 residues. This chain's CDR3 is CASSLHQGGYTF. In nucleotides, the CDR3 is TGTGCCAGCAGTTTGCATCAGGGAGGCTACACCTTC.

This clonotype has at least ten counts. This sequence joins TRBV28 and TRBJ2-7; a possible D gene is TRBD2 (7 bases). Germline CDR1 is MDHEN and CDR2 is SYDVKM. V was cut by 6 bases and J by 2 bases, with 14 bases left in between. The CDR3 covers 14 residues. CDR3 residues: CASSLRGGAYEQYF. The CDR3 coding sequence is TGTGCCAGCAGCTTACGCGGGGGCGCCTACGAGCAGTACTTC.

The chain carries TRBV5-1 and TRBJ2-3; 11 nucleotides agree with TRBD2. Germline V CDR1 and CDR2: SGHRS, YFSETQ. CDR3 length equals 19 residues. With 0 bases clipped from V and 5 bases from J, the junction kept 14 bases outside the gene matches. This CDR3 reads CASSLVLAGGGLAQDTQYF. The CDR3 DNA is TGCGCCAGCAGCTTGGTTCTAGCGGGGGGAGGTTTGGCACAAGATACGCAGTATTTT.

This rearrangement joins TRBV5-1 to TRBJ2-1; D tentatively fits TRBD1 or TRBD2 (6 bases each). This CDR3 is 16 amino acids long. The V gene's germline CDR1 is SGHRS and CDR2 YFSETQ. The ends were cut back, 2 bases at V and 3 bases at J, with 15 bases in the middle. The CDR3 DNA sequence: TGCGCCAGCAGCTTTGGAGGGGACATTCGCTACAATGAGCAGTTCTTC. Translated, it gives CASSFGGDIRYNEQFF.

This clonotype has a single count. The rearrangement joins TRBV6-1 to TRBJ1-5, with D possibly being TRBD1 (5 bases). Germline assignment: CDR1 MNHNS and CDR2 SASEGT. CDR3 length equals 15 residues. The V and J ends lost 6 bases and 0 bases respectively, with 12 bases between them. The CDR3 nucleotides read TGTGCCAGCAGAAGGGGCGAGTATAGCAATCAGCCCCAGCATTTT. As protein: CASRRGEYSNQPQHF.

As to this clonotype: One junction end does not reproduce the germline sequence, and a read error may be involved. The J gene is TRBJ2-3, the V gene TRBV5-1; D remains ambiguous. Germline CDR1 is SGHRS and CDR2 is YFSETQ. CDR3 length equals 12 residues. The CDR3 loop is CASALHEDTQCF. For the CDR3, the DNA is TGCGCCAGCGCTCTCCATGAAGATACGCAGTGTTTT. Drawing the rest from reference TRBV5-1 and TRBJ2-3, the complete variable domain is KAGVTQTPRYLIKTRGQQVTLSCSPISGHRSVSWYQQTPGQGLQFLFEYFSETQRNKGNFPGRFSGRQFSNSRSEMNVSTLELGDSALYLCASALHEDTQCFGPGTRLTVL.

CDR3 in amino acids: CASSNEGYTF. In nucleotides, the CDR3 is TGTGCCAGCAGCAACGAGGGCTACACCTTC. The chain combines TRBV28 with TRBJ1-2, with unresolved D. The CDR3 spans 10 residues. V was pared by 6 bases and J by 8 bases, with 7 bases between. CDR1 and CDR2 (germline): MDHEN, SYDVKM.

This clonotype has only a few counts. Here the CDR3 DNA reads TGTGCCAGCAGTCCATGGGTCCGTAATGAAAAACTGTTTTTT. The encoded protein is CASSPWVRNEKLFF. The rearrangement links TRBV27 to TRBJ1-4; D remains unclear. The CDR3 runs to 14 residues. From germline, CDR1 is MNHEY and CDR2 SMNVEV (reference sequence). V lost 5 bases and J lost 4, with 11 bases in between. Filled out from reference TRBV27 and TRBJ1-4, the complete variable domain reads EAQVTQNPRYLITVTGKKLTVTCSQNMNHEYMSWYRQDPGLGLRQIYYSMNVEVTDKGDVPEGYKVSRKEKRNFPLILESPSPNQTSLYFCASSPWVRNEKLFFGSGTQLSVL.